These 23 T cell receptor beta chains were all obtained from the same sample, sequenced in a study of blood T cell repertoires in COVID-19. Clones were sequenced by immunoSEQ multiplex PCR, and TCRdb holds only the in-frame ones, with some missing. The profile covers approximately 260,000 clones, with approximately 89% appearing a single time and 1.5% to 2% taken by the ten largest. The sequencing input was PBMCs or T cells enriched from blood (not recorded which). Source of these receptors: an older woman who had recovered from COVID-19.

The V call is TRBV20-1, the J call TRBJ2-5; no reliable D call. Germline values: CDR1 DFQATT, CDR2 SNEGSKA (reference sequence). The CDR3 loop spans 11 amino acids. V gave up 3 bases and J gave up 5 bases, with 7 bases separating them. CDR3 protein: CSARSLETQYF. DNA of the CDR3: TGCAGTGCTAGGAGTTTGGAGACCCAGTACTTC.

The V call is TRBV10-1, the J call TRBJ1-6; 8 bases align to TRBD1. CDR3 length: 14 residues. Looked up from germline, CDR1 is WNHNN and CDR2 is SYGVQD (reference sequence). Trimming took 5 bases from V and 7 from J; bases not matched to a gene: 4. CDR3 coding DNA: TGCGCCAGCAGTTCCGGACAGGGCAATTCACCCCTCCACTTT. Translating gives CASSSGQGNSPLHF.

The chain employs TRBV5-1 and TRBJ1-6; TRBD1 agrees at 7 bases. CDR1 and CDR2 from the germline V gene are SGHRS and YFSETQ. The CDR3 has 14 residues. V was pared by 0 bases and J by 10 bases, with 4 bases of the junction left unmatched. In nucleotides, the CDR3 is TGCGCCAGCAGCTTGGACGGGACAGACTCACCCCTCCACTTT. Translation gives CASSLDGTDSPLHF.

This chain links TRBV6-2 or TRBV6-3 with TRBJ1-1, with D maybe TRBD1 (5 bases). The V end was cut by 5 bases, the J end by 4 bases, with 20 bases between. The CDR3 has 16 amino acids. CDR1 and CDR2 (germline): MNHEY, SVGEGT. DNA for the CDR3: TGTGCCAGCAGTCCGTACCTGGACACCCAGAGCACTGAAGCTTTCTTT. This codes for CASSPYLDTQSTEAFF.

The V gene is TRBV5-1, the J gene TRBJ2-7; 10 bases are a match to TRBD2. Germline loops: CDR1 SGHRS, CDR2 YFSETQ. J was trimmed by 0 bases and V by 4 bases; bases with no gene match: 7. The length of the CDR3 is 16 residues. The CDR3 DNA is TGCGCCAGCAGCGTCAGGACTAGCGGTACCTCCTACGAGCAGTACTTC. It encodes CASSVRTSGTSYEQYF. Complete variable domain (other parts from reference TRBV5-1 and TRBJ2-7): KAGVTQTPRYLIKTRGQQVTLSCSPISGHRSVSWYQQTPGQGLQFLFEYFSETQRNKGNFPGRFSGRQFSNSRSEMNVSTLELGDSALYLCASSVRTSGTSYEQYFGPGTRLTVT.

The chain employs TRBV30 and TRBJ1-5; the match to TRBD1 covers 7 bases. The germline gives CDR1 GTSNPN, CDR2 SVGIG (reference sequence). The CDR3 has 15 amino acids. V lost 5 bases to trimming and J lost 4 bases; unmatched junction nucleotides: 11. The CDR3 loop reads CAWRTQGWGNQPQHF. Written as DNA, the CDR3 is TGTGCCTGGCGAACACAGGGGTGGGGGAATCAGCCCCAGCATTTT.

This clone was counted once. The chain recombines TRBV5-4 with TRBJ1-6; TRBD1 might be the D (5 bases). The germline gives CDR1 SGHNT, CDR2 YYREEE (reference sequence). Trimming shortened V by 4 bases and J by 6 bases, and 14 bases separated the two germline ends. The CDR3 sequence is 15 residues long. In DNA, the CDR3 is TGTGCCAGCAGCCTAATGGGACTGCTTAATTCACCCCTCCACTTT. Its translation: CASSLMGLLNSPLHF.

V gene TRBV5-6 combines with J gene TRBJ1-5, with D unresolved. The V end lost 1 base, the J end lost 7 bases, and 9 bases lay between the germline ends. This CDR3 has 13 amino acids. CDR1 SGHDT and CDR2 YYEEEE come from the germline V gene. CDR3 DNA: TGTGCCAGCAGCTTGAACAGAATGCAGCCCCAGCATTTT. Encoded protein: CASSLNRMQPQHF.

This clone was seen once. The chain recombines TRBV29-1 with TRBJ1-3, with 9 positions matching TRBD1. Germline CDR1 and CDR2: SQVTM and ANQGSEA. The CDR3 is 13 amino acids. V was clipped by 1 base and J by 10 bases; unmatched bases: 5. CDR3 sequence reads: CSVEGGDRETIYF. The CDR3 nucleotides are TGCAGCGTTGAAGGGGGGGACAGGGAGACCATATATTTT.

The chain combines TRBV6-5 with TRBJ1-1; 7 positions agree with TRBD1. The CDR3 has 14 residues. CDR1 is MNHEY, CDR2 SVGAGI, per germline. Trimming took 8 bases from V and 4 from J; bases not matched to a gene: 10. CDR3 residues: CASVGQLRLTEAFF. As DNA, the CDR3 is TGTGCCAGCGTGGGACAGTTACGACTCACTGAAGCTTTCTTT.

The rearrangement links TRBV11-2 to TRBJ1-2, with TRBD1 matching 9 bases. Trimming at V came to 3 bases and at J to 1 base, leaving 3 bases not matched to a gene. This CDR3 is 15 amino acids long. The germline V gene encodes CDR1 SGHAT and CDR2 FQNNGV. The CDR3 DNA follows: TGTGCCAGCAGCTTGGGACAGGGTAATAACTATGGCTACACCTTC. Translating it yields CASSLGQGNNYGYTF.

The chain joins TRBV3-1 (or the pseudogene TRBV3-2) to TRBJ2-5, with TRBD2 matching over 8 bases. The CDR3 sequence is 14 residues long. Per the germline V gene, CDR1 is LGHDT and CDR2 is YNNKEL (reference sequence). Trimming cost V 4 bases and J 7 bases; bases outside gene matches: 8. CDR3 DNA: TGTGCCAGCAGCCCCGGGGGGGGGTCCCGGACCCAGTACTTC. It is translated as CASSPGGGSRTQYF.

The chain has TRBV4-1 and TRBJ2-7; TRBD2 matches 7 bases. The V gene end was trimmed by 0 bases and the J gene end by 1 base; junction bases not matched to a gene: 9. Looked up from germline, CDR1 is MGHRA and CDR2 is YSYEKL. The CDR3 loop spans 17 amino acids. The CDR3 DNA follows: TGCGCCAGCAGCCAAGATGGGGCGGGAGCACCTTCCTACGAGCAGTACTTC. This translates into CASSQDGAGAPSYEQYF.

This chain uses TRBV6-1 with TRBJ1-3; 7 bases fit TRBD1. The CDR3 runs 15 residues. J lost 3 bases, V lost 3 bases, and 5 bases had no gene match. Germline CDR1 MNHNS, CDR2 SASEGT. CDR3 nucleotide sequence: TGTGCCAGCAGTGATGAGGGGGCTCTTGGAAACACCATATATTTT. Translating it yields CASSDEGALGNTIYF.

This sequence joins TRBV29-1 and TRBJ1-5, with D hard to call. The ends were cut back, 4 bases at V and 11 bases at J, with 15 bases in the middle. The CDR3 runs 12 residues. CDR1 is SQVTM, CDR2 ANQGSEA, per germline. CDR3 residues: CSVGTYAGTQHF. CDR3 DNA: TGCAGCGTTGGGACCTACGCCGGGACCCAGCATTTT.

There are a few counts of this clone. This CDR3 is CAIFDRESTEAFF. In nucleotides, the CDR3 is TGTGCCATCTTTGACAGGGAAAGCACTGAAGCTTTCTTT. The chain is built from TRBV10-3 and TRBJ1-1; 7 nucleotides line up with TRBD1. The V gene end was trimmed by 8 bases and the J gene end by 4 bases; junction bases not matched to a gene: 7. Per germline, CDR1 ENHRY and CDR2 SYGVKD. The CDR3 has 13 residues.

The chain couples TRBV27 to TRBJ1-6, with TRBD1 as a possible D gene (5 bases). The V end was cut by 2 bases, the J end by 13 bases, with 15 bases between. Germline values: CDR1 MNHEY, CDR2 SMNVEV (reference sequence). This CDR3 comprises 14 residues. DNA of the CDR3: TGTGCCAGCAGTTTAGGGAGGGGCCTGGCGCCCCTCCACTTT. Protein product: CASSLGRGLAPLHF.

This chain links TRBV7-3 with TRBJ2-1; 14 nucleotides align to TRBD2. CDR1 is SGHTA, CDR2 FQGTGA, per germline. CDR3 length: 20 residues. The ends lost 4 bases at V and 0 bases at J; junction bases unmatched: 11. CDR3 region: CASSSLGGLAGESSYNEQFF. As DNA, the CDR3 is TGTGCCAGCAGCTCCCTAGGGGGACTAGCGGGGGAGAGCTCCTACAATGAGCAGTTCTTC.

This clone showed up just once. This chain links TRBV14 with TRBJ2-3; 10 bases match TRBD2. The germline gives CDR1 SGHDN, CDR2 FVKESK. The CDR3 totals 17 residues. The V gene end was trimmed by 0 bases and the J gene end by 2 bases; junction bases not matched to a gene: 5. The DNA for the CDR3 is TGTGCCAGCAGCCAAGATCTACTAGCGGGATACACAGATACGCAGTATTTT. Residues: CASSQDLLAGYTDTQYF.

This clone was seen once. J is TRBJ2-5 and V is TRBV9; D may be TRBD2 (7 bases). Germline values: CDR1 SGDLS, CDR2 YYNGEE. The CDR3 totals 16 residues. V was clipped by 0 bases and J by 7 bases, with 19 bases between them. This CDR3 is CASSVEAGAILGTQYF. The CDR3 DNA reads TGTGCCAGCAGCGTAGAGGCGGGGGCGATTTTAGGGACCCAGTACTTC.

The chain links TRBV9 to TRBJ2-3, with D unresolved. The germline V gene encodes CDR1 SGDLS and CDR2 YYNGEE. CDR3 length: 15 residues. The V end lost 0 bases, the J end lost 1 base, and 9 bases lay between the germline ends. The CDR3 nucleotides read TGTGCCAGCAGCGTAGATGGCGGCCGCACAGATACGCAGTATTTT. Translated, it gives CASSVDGGRTDTQYF.

The rearrangement uses TRBV28 and TRBJ2-7; no clear D. Trimming cost V 8 bases and J 2 bases, with 4 bases left between them. This CDR3 has 10 amino acids. Germline loops: CDR1 MDHEN, CDR2 SYDVKM. The CDR3 DNA reads TGTGCCAGCGGCACCTACGAGCAGTACTTC. Translation gives CASGTYEQYF.

This chain uses TRBV3-1 (or the pseudogene TRBV3-2) with TRBJ1-2; TRBD1 matches at 7 bases. V gave up 0 bases and J gave up 7 bases; unmatched junction bases: 8. This CDR3 contains 15 residues. Germline values: CDR1 LGHDT, CDR2 YNNKEL (reference sequence). CDR3 amino acids: CASSQDRNRGLGYTF. In nucleotides, the CDR3 is TGTGCCAGCAGCCAAGATCGGAACAGGGGACTTGGCTACACCTTC.